Below, 30 T cell receptor beta chains from the same sample are listed, as sequenced in a study of T-cell reconstitution after alpha-beta-depleted transplantation in children. A TCRbeta library incorporating unique molecular identifiers was prepared. TCRdb re-derived calls from the PCR reads in MiXCR, one entry per CDR3 protein. The table has fewer than 250,000 distinct CDR3 sequences, 6.5% to 9% seen once. The specimen was PBMCs, mostly from graft donor cells, collected 180 days after TCRalphabeta/CD19-depleted stem cell transplant. Every receptor here comes from a male patient aged 10-17 years who had a stem cell transplant for acute lymphoblastic leukemia, so the T cells may come from the graft donor.

This clonotype was picked up many times. The rearrangement uses TRBV20-1 and TRBJ2-5; 10 positions agree with TRBD2. With 3 bases clipped from V and 2 bases from J, the junction kept 3 bases outside the gene matches. The V gene's germline CDR1 is DFQATT and CDR2 SNEGSKA (reference sequence). The CDR3 runs 14 residues. The CDR3, as DNA: TGCAGTGCTAGCAGAGCGGGGGGGCAAGAGACCCAGTACTTC. This codes for CSASRAGGQETQYF.

The table lists this clonotype with many counts. CDR3: CASSLSWVEETQYF. CDR3 nucleotides: TGTGCCAGCAGTTTAAGCTGGGTAGAAGAGACCCAGTACTTC. The V gene is TRBV12-3 or TRBV12-4, the J gene TRBJ2-5, with D unclear. This CDR3 is built from 14 residues. With 2 bases removed from V and 3 bases from J, the gap between germline ends came to 10 bases.

This clonotype was counted many times. The chain has TRBV6-5 and TRBJ2-2; 7 bases fit TRBD1. CDR1 and CDR2 from the germline V gene are MNHEY and SVGAGI. CDR3 length: 16 residues. Germline trimming cut 0 bases from V and 7 bases from J; bases unmatched to any gene: 8. Written as DNA, the CDR3 is TGTGCCAGCAGTTACTCGCGACAGGGCGAAGGCGGGGAGCTGTTTTTT. Protein sequence: CASSYSRQGEGGELFF.

In its sample, this clonotype was seen many times. This chain links TRBV11-1 with TRBJ2-1; 9 bases are a match to TRBD2. Trimming removed 4 bases from V and 5 bases from J; junction bases left unmatched: 6. The CDR3 totals 15 residues. Germline V gives CDR1 SGHAT, CDR2 FQDESV (reference sequence). CDR3: CASSSLAGANNEQFF. The CDR3 region has the DNA TGTGCCAGCAGCTCCTTAGCGGGAGCCAACAATGAGCAGTTCTTC.

This clonotype has at least ten counts. The J gene is TRBJ2-3, the V gene TRBV19, with D possibly being TRBD2 (5 bases). The germline gives CDR1 LNHDA, CDR2 SQIVND (reference sequence). The germline V and J ends were trimmed by 3 bases and 1 base, with 11 bases remaining between them. The CDR3 is 15 residues long. As DNA, the CDR3 is TGTGCCAGTAGTATCTTAGCGTCTCGCACAGATACGCAGTATTTT. Protein product: CASSILASRTDTQYF.

This clonotype was recorded at least ten times. The genes are TRBV7-6 and TRBJ2-7, with TRBD1 as a possible D gene (5 bases). CDR1 SGHVS and CDR2 FNYEAQ come from the germline V gene. The CDR3 runs 13 residues. The germline V and J ends were trimmed by 3 bases and 3 bases, with 9 bases remaining between them. The CDR3 DNA follows: TGTGCCAGCAGCTTGGACAATTTCTACGAGCAGTACTTC. Translated, it gives CASSLDNFYEQYF. Variable domain in full (rest from reference TRBV7-6 and TRBJ2-7): GAGVSQSPRYKVTKRGQDVALRCDPISGHVSLYWYRQALGQGPEFLTYFNYEAQQDKSGLPNDRFSAERPEGSISTLTIQRTEQRDSAMYRCASSLDNFYEQYFGPGTRLTVT.

This clonotype was recorded at least ten times. The chain couples TRBV27 to TRBJ2-7; D call uncertain. The CDR3 covers 14 residues. The V gene's germline CDR1 is MNHEY and CDR2 SMNVEV (reference sequence). Trimming took off 0 bases at V and 1 base at J, with 7 bases between the two ends. The CDR3 is CASSLSEGSYEQYF. The CDR3, as DNA: TGTGCCAGCAGTTTATCGGAAGGATCCTACGAGCAGTACTTC.

This clonotype was seen ten or more times. The V call is TRBV28, the J call TRBJ2-1; TRBD2 agrees at 12 bases. Germline CDR1 MDHEN, CDR2 SYDVKM. This CDR3 region has 19 residues. Germline trimming cut 1 base from V and 0 bases from J; bases unmatched to any gene: 7. The CDR3 nucleotides read TGTGCCAGCAGTTTATCGGGACTAGCGGGCCCTAGCTCCTACAATGAGCAGTTCTTC. Translated: CASSLSGLAGPSSYNEQFF.

This clonotype was observed at least ten times. The chain joins TRBV28 to TRBJ2-1, with 14 bases matching TRBD2. Per germline, CDR1 MDHEN and CDR2 SYDVKM. V gave up 5 bases and J gave up 7 bases; unmatched junction bases: 7. This CDR3 region has 16 residues. The CDR3, as DNA: TGTGCCAGCAGTACACCGACTAGCGGGAGGGCGAATGAGCAGTTCTTC. It encodes CASSTPTSGRANEQFF.

This clonotype was counted at least ten times. The chain has TRBV5-1 and TRBJ2-7, with D tentatively TRBD2 (7 bases). V shed 3 bases and J shed 3 bases, with 25 bases lying between them. CDR1 and CDR2 from the germline V gene are SGHRS and YFSETQ. The CDR3 runs 18 residues. Here the CDR3 DNA reads TGCGCCAGCAGCTCGCCCCAGGGGTCGGGGGGCCGAATCTACGAGCAGTACTTC. Translating gives CASSSPQGSGGRIYEQYF.

This clonotype was seen at least ten times. The chain recombines TRBV7-9 with TRBJ2-5; 7 nucleotides line up with TRBD1. V shed 2 bases and J 4 bases; nucleotides not matched to a gene: 7. This CDR3 is built from 15 residues. Looked up from germline, CDR1 is SEHNR and CDR2 is FQNEAQ (reference sequence). CDR3 in DNA: TGTGCCAGCAGCTTATCTCGGGACAGCTTAGAGACCCAGTACTTC. Protein: CASSLSRDSLETQYF.

This clonotype was seen ten or more times. J is TRBJ2-5 and V is TRBV5-6; D possibly corresponds to TRBD1 (6 bases). V was clipped by 4 bases and J by 4 bases, with 11 bases between them. The CDR3 covers 13 residues. Germline V CDR1 and CDR2: SGHDT, YYEEEE. CDR3 nucleotides: TGTGCCAGCAGCCAGGAAGGGGGAGAGACCCAGTACTTC. Amino acid sequence: CASSQEGGETQYF.

CDR3 loop: CSVNRGITDTQYF. The CDR3 DNA is TGCAGCGTTAACAGGGGGATAACAGATACGCAGTATTTT. The rearrangement links TRBV29-1 to TRBJ2-3, with 8 bases aligning to TRBD1. Germline V gene sequence: CDR1 SQVTM, CDR2 ANQGSEA. V trimming: 5 bases; J trimming: 3 bases; junction bases outside the gene matches: 4. This CDR3 is built from 13 residues.

This clonotype was seen repeatedly, ten times or more. The genes are TRBV21-1 and TRBJ1-5. TRBV21-1 is annotated as a pseudogene. CDR3 length: 16 residues. CDR3 loop: CASSKGGGNSNQPQHF. CDR3 DNA sequence: TGTGCCAGCAGCAAAGGAGGCGGGAATAGCAATCAGCCCCAGCATTTT.

This clonotype was counted ten times or more. This sequence joins TRBV7-3 and TRBJ2-2, with D maybe TRBD2 (6 bases). Trimming pared 3 bases from V and 6 bases from J, leaving 14 bases between. Per the germline V gene, CDR1 is SGHTA and CDR2 is FQGTGA. This CDR3 has 15 amino acids. The CDR3 bases are TGTGCCAGCAGCTTGGGGGGAGTCCCTGCCGGGGAGCTGTTTTTT. As protein: CASSLGGVPAGELFF. Combining the CDR3 with reference TRBV7-3 and TRBJ2-2 gives the whole variable domain GAGVSQTPSNKVTEKGKYVELRCDPISGHTALYWYRQSLGQGPEFLIYFQGTGAADDSGLPNDRFFAVRPEGSVSTLKIQRTERGDSAVYLCASSLGGVPAGELFFGEGSRLTVL.

In this sample, this clonotype turned up many times. The chain carries TRBV10-3 and TRBJ2-2; D is possibly TRBD1 or TRBD2 (5 bases each). V lost 7 bases to trimming and J lost 6 bases, with 9 bases between them. From germline, CDR1 is ENHRY and CDR2 SYGVKD. The CDR3 loop spans 12 amino acids. CDR3 loop: CAITGSPGELFF. The CDR3 DNA is TGTGCCATCACAGGGAGTCCCGGGGAGCTGTTTTTT.

This clonotype was counted at least ten times. The chain joins TRBV5-1 to TRBJ2-5; 8 bases line up with TRBD2. CDR1 and CDR2 (germline): SGHRS, YFSETQ. Trimming took 0 bases from V and 4 from J; bases not matched to a gene: 5. The length of the CDR3 is 15 residues. CDR3 sequence reads: CASSLGGLVRETQYF. CDR3 bases: TGCGCCAGCAGCTTGGGGGGACTAGTGAGAGAGACCCAGTACTTC.

This clonotype was recorded at least ten times. The chain employs TRBV7-3 and TRBJ2-1, with 12 bases fitting TRBD2. The germline gives CDR1 SGHTA, CDR2 FQGTGA. With 4 bases clipped from V and 1 base from J, the junction kept 5 bases outside the gene matches. This CDR3 contains 17 residues. CDR3 nucleotides: TGTGCCAGCAGCTCTCGGACTAGCGGGGTTTCCTACAATGAGCAGTTCTTC. This sequence encodes CASSSRTSGVSYNEQFF.

A single count supports this clonotype. A much larger clonotype is one base distant, so this may be a read error. The chain uses TRBV5-1 and TRBJ2-5; D call uncertain. V lost 0 bases and J 5 bases, leaving 11 bases between the germline ends. Looked up from germline, CDR1 is SGHRS and CDR2 is YFSETQ. CDR3 length equals 14 residues. The CDR3 DNA follows: TGCGCCAGCAGCTTGGGAACAGAATACGAGACCCAGTACTTC. Translated, it gives CASSLGTEYETQYF. The entire variable domain, with the rest obtained from reference TRBV5-1 and TRBJ2-5, is as follows: KAGVTQTPRYLIKTRGQQVTLSCSPISGHRSVSWYQQTPGQGLQFLFEYFSETQRNKGNFPGRFSGRQFSNSRSEMNVSTLELGDSALYLCASSLGTEYETQYFGPGTRLLVL.

This clonotype occurred many times. The V and J genes are TRBV5-1 and TRBJ2-1; tentative D call: TRBD1 (5 bases). Deletions cut 0 bases from V and 6 bases from J, with 10 bases between. In germline, CDR1 is SGHRS, CDR2 YFSETQ. The CDR3 has 14 residues. CDR3 protein: CASSLARQGNEQFF. For the CDR3, the DNA is TGCGCCAGCAGCTTGGCTCGGCAGGGCAATGAGCAGTTCTTC.

This clonotype was observed at least ten times. The CDR3 spells CASSLGQGYSPLHF. The CDR3 DNA sequence: TGTGCCAGCAGCTTGGGACAGGGTTATTCACCCCTCCACTTT. This chain links TRBV7-6 with TRBJ1-6; the match to TRBD1 covers 9 bases. This CDR3 region has 14 residues. Germline V lookup: CDR1 SGHVS, CDR2 FNYEAQ. The V segment lost 3 bases and the J segment 8 bases; nucleotides outside the gene matches: 2.

Points on this clonotype: This may be a read error, as it is one base from a much larger clone. The chain is built from TRBV1 and TRBJ2-5; TRBD2 is the table's D call, not checked against the DNA. TRBV1 corresponds to a pseudogene. This CDR3 spans 17 amino acids. The CDR3 reads CTSSQDRASGKAETQYF. Written as DNA, the CDR3 is TGCACCAGCAGCCAAGATCGGGCTAGCGGGAAGGCAGAGACCCAGTACTTC.

The table lists this clonotype with many counts. The V and J genes are TRBV12-3 or TRBV12-4 and TRBJ2-2; possibly TRBD1 for D (7 bases). The germline V and J ends were trimmed by 6 bases and 3 bases, with 14 bases remaining between them. The length of the CDR3 is 15 residues. The CDR3 loop is CASRVTGRYTGELFF. The CDR3 coding sequence is TGTGCCAGCAGGGTGACAGGGAGGTACACCGGGGAGCTGTTTTTT.

This clonotype was detected many times. The genes are TRBV24-1 and TRBJ2-5, with 7 bases that match TRBD2. Germline V lookup: CDR1 KGHDR, CDR2 SFDVKD. The ends lost 5 bases at V and 7 bases at J; junction bases unmatched: 9. This CDR3 spans 14 amino acids. The CDR3 reads CATSATQGRGTQYF. CDR3 sequence (DNA): TGTGCCACCAGTGCTACCCAAGGGAGGGGGACCCAGTACTTC.

This clonotype was counted at least ten times. The V and J genes are TRBV7-2 and TRBJ2-5; perhaps TRBD1 as D (6 bases). The V gene lost 5 bases and the J gene lost 1 base, with 11 bases spanning the gap. Germline V lookup: CDR1 SGHTA, CDR2 FQGNSA. This CDR3 is 14 amino acids long. The CDR3 is CASSRQASQETQYF. For the CDR3, the DNA is TGTGCCAGCAGCCGACAGGCCTCCCAAGAGACCCAGTACTTC.

This clonotype was seen repeatedly, ten times or more. The chain has TRBV24-1 and TRBJ1-1, with D possibly TRBD1 on 5 matching bases. V dropped 4 bases and J dropped 10 bases, with 18 bases sitting between them. CDR1 and CDR2 (germline): KGHDR, SFDVKD. The length of the CDR3 is 14 residues. This CDR3 reads CATSETGAAAGAFF. For the CDR3, the DNA is TGTGCCACCAGTGAAACCGGGGCCGCGGCGGGAGCTTTCTTT.

This rearrangement joins TRBV4-2 to TRBJ1-3; D gene ambiguous. The ends were cut back, 4 bases at V and 2 bases at J, with 9 bases in the middle. This CDR3 has 14 amino acids. Per germline, CDR1 LGHNA and CDR2 YNFKEQ. CDR3 protein: CASSPPLPGNTIYF. The CDR3 region has the DNA TGTGCCAGCAGCCCCCCTTTACCTGGAAACACCATATATTTT.

There are many counts of this clonotype. The V gene is TRBV29-1, the J gene TRBJ2-3; D call uncertain. The CDR3 covers 11 residues. The germline CDR1 and CDR2 sequences are SQVTM and ANQGSEA. V lost 5 bases and J lost 3, with 6 bases in between. The CDR3 nucleotides read TGCAGCGTTCTCAGAACAGATACGCAGTATTTT. Its protein is CSVLRTDTQYF.

This clonotype was seen ten or more times. The chain employs TRBV4-3 and TRBJ1-6, with TRBD1 matching over 9 bases. With V trimmed by 2 bases and J by 10 bases, 12 bases remained unmatched. This CDR3 region has 17 residues. Germline assignment: CDR1 LGHNA and CDR2 YSLEER. CDR3 amino acids: CASSQQPQGASGSPLHF. DNA of the CDR3: TGCGCCAGCAGCCAACAACCACAGGGGGCAAGCGGATCACCCCTCCACTTT.

Details on this clonotype: This may come from a read error, since a much larger clone is one base off. In DNA form, the CDR3 reads TGTGCCAGCAGCTTAAGCACAGTCTACAATGAGCAGTACTTC. Translating gives CASSLSTVYNEQYF. The chain has TRBV7-3 and TRBJ2-5; D remains unclear. With 1 base removed from V and 11 bases from J, the gap between germline ends came to 17 bases. This CDR3 spans 14 amino acids. From germline, CDR1 is SGHTA and CDR2 FQGTGA.